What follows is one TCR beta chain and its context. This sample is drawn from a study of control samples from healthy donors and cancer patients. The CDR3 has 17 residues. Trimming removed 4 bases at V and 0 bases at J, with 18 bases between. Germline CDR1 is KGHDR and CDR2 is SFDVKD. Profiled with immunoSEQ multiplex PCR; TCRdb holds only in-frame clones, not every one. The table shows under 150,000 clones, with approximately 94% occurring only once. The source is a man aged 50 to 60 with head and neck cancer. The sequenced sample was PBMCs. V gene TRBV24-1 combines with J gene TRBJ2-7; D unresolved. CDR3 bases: TGTGCCACCAGTGACCATCAATTGGGCCGATACTCCTACGAGCAGTACTTC. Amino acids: CATSDHQLGRYSYEQYF.